This T cell receptor beta chain was captured by sequencing in a study of CD8 T cells in ankylosing spondylitis. TCRdb re-analysed the 5' RACE reads in MiXCR, keeping a single row per CDR3 protein. The table records about 210,000 distinct CDR3 sequences, more than 5.5% of them present only once. The CDR3 is 13 residues long. Trimming removed 9 bases from V and 5 bases from J; junction bases left unmatched: 6. The germline V gene has CDR1 KGHDR and CDR2 SFDVKD. Study-wide findings and caveats: Roughly eight highly homologous variants made up a TCR beta motif that seemed to typify ankylosing spondylitis blood.

This clonotype came up many times. The antigen remains unidentified. The rearrangement joins TRBV24-1 to TRBJ2-7; 10 bases agree with TRBD1. Sequencing was performed on blood, either unsorted or a sorted T cell fraction (not recorded which). The sequence was collected from a male donor with ankylosing spondylitis. The CDR3 DNA sequence: TGTGCCACCCGGGACAGGGGAATGGACGAGCAGTACTTC. Translating gives CATRDRGMDEQYF.